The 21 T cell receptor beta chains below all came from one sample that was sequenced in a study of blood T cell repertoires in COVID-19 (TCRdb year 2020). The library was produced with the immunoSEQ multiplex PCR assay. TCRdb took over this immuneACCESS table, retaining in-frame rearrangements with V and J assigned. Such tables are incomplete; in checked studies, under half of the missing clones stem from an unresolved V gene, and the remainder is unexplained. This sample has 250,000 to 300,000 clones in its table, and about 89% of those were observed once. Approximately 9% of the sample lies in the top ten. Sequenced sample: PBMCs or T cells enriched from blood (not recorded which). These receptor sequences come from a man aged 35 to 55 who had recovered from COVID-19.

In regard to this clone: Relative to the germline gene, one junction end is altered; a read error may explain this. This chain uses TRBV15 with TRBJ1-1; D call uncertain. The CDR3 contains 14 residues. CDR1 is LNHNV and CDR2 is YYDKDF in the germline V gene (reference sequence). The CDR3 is CATSRSFENSEAFF. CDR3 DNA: TGTGCCACCAGCAGAAGCTTCGAGAACTCTGAAGCTTTCTTT.

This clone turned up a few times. Here the CDR3 DNA reads TGTGCCAGCAGCCTGGCACTAGCGGGATACAATGAGCAGTTCTTC. This translates into CASSLALAGYNEQFF. V is TRBV11-2 and J is TRBJ2-1; 10 bases fit TRBD2. CDR1 is SGHAT and CDR2 is FQNNGV in the germline V gene. V dropped 5 bases and J dropped 4; count of bases not matched to a gene: 5. This CDR3 has 15 residues.

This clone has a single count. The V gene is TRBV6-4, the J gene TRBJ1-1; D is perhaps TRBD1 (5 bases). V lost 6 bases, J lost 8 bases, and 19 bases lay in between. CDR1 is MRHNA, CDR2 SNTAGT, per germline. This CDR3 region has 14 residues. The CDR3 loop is CASRTNVDRSEAFF. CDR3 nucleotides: TGTGCCAGCAGGACCAACGTAGACAGAAGCGAAGCTTTCTTT.

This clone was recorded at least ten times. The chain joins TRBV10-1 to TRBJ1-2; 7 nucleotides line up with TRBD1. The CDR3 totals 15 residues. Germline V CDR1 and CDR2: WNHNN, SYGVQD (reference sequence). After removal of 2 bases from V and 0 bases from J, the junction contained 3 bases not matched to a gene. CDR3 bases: TGCGCCAGCAGTGAGAGACAGGGCCCTAACTATGGCTACACCTTC. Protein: CASSERQGPNYGYTF.

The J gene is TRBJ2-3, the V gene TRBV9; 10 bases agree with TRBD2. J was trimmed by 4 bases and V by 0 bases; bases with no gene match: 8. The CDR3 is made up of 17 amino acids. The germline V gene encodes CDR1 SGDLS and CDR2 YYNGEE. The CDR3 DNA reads TGTGCCAGCAGCGTAGTTCGGGCTAGCGGGAGTTCAGATACGCAGTATTTT. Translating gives CASSVVRASGSSDTQYF.

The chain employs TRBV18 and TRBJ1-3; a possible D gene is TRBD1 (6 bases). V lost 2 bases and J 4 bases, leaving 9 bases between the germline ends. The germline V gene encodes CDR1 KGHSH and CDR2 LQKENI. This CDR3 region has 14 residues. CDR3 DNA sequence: TGTGCCAGCTCACCAGCACAGGGAGGAAACACCATATATTTT. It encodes CASSPAQGGNTIYF. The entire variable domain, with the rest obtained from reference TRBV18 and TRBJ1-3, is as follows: NAGVMQNPRHLVRRRGQEARLRCSPMKGHSHVYWYRQLPEEGLKFMVYLQKENIIDESGMPKERFSAEFPKEGPSILRIQQVVRGDSAAYFCASSPAQGGNTIYFGEGSWLTVV.

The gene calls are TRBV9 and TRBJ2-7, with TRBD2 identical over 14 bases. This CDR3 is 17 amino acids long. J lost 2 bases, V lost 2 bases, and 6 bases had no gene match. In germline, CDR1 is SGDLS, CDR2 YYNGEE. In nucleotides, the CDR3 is TGTGCCAGCAGCGTGTCGCCGGGACTAGCGGGGGCCTACGAGCAGTACTTC. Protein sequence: CASSVSPGLAGAYEQYF.

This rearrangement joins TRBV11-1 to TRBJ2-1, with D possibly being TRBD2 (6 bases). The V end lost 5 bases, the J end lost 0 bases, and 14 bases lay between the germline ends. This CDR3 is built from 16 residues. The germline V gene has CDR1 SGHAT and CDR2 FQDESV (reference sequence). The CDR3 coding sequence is TGTGCCAGCAGCCCGAAGCGGGCGAGCTCCTACAATGAGCAGTTCTTC. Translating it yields CASSPKRASSYNEQFF.

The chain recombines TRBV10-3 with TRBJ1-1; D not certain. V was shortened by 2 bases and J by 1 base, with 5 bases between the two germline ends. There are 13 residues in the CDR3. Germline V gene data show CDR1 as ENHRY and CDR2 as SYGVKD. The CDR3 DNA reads TGTGCCATCAGTGAGATCGGGAACACTGAAGCTTTCTTT. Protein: CAISEIGNTEAFF.

The CDR3 loop is CGGGENTEAFF. The CDR3 coding sequence is TGCGGCGGGGGGGAGAACACTGAAGCTTTCTTT. This chain uses TRBV20-1 with TRBJ1-1; a weak D match, TRBD1 (5 bases). The germline V gene encodes CDR1 DFQATT and CDR2 SNEGSKA (reference sequence). CDR3 size: 11 residues.

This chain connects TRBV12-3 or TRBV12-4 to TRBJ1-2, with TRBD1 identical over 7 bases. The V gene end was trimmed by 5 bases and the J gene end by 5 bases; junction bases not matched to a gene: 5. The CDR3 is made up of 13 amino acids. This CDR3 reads CASSPTGDYGYTF. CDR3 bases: TGTGCCAGCAGTCCCACAGGGGATTATGGCTACACCTTC.

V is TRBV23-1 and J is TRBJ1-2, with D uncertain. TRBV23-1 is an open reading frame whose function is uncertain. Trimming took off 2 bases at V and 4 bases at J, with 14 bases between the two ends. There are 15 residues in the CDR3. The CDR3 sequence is CASSQPPGPPYGYTF. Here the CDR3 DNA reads TGCGCCAGCAGTCAACCCCCAGGTCCGCCCTATGGCTACACCTTC.

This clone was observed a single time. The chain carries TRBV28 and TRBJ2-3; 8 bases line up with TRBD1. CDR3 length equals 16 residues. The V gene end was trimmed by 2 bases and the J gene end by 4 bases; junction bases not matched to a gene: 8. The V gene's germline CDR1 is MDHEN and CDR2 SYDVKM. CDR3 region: CASSLPRGRWSDTQYF. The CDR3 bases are TGTGCCAGCAGTTTACCCAGGGGGCGGTGGTCAGATACGCAGTATTTT.

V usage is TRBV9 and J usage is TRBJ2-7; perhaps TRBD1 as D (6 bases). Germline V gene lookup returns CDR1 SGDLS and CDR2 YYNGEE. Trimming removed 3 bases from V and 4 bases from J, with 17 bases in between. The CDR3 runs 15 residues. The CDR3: CASSGGPGQEYEQYF. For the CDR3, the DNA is TGTGCCAGCAGCGGAGGGCCGGGACAAGAGTACGAGCAGTACTTC.

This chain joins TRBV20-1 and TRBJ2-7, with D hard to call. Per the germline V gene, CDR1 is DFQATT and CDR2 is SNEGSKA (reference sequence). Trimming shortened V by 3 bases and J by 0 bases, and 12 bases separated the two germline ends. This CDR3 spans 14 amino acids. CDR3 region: CSASSMGNSYEQYF. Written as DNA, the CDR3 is TGCAGTGCTAGTTCTATGGGCAACTCCTACGAGCAGTACTTC.

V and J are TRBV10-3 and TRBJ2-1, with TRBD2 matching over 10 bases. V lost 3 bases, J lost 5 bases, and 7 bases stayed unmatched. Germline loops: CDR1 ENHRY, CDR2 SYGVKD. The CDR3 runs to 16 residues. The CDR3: CAISETGTSAHNEQFF. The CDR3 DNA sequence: TGTGCCATCAGTGAAACTGGGACTAGCGCTCACAATGAGCAGTTCTTC.

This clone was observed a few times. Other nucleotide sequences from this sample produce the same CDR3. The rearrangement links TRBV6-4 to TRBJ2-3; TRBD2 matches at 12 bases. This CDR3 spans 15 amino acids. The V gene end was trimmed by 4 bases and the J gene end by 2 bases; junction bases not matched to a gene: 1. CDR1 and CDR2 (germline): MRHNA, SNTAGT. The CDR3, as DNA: TGTGCCAGCAGTGCTAGCGGGGGGGCCACAGATACGCAGTATTTT. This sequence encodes CASSASGGATDTQYF.

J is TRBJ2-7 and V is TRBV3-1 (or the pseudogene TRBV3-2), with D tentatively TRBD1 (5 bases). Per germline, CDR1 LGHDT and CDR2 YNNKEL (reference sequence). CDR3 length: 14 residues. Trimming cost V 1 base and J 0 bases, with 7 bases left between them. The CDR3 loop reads CASSQAGNSYEQYF. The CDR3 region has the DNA TGTGCCAGCAGCCAAGCAGGGAACTCCTACGAGCAGTACTTC.

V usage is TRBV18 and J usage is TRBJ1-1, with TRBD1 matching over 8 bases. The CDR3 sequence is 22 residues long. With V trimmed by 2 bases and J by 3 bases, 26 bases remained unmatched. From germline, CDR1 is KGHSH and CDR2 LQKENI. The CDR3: CASSPYSPGPGQGLTFYTEAFF. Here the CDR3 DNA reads TGTGCCAGCTCACCATATAGCCCCGGTCCTGGACAGGGATTAACCTTTTACACTGAAGCTTTCTTT. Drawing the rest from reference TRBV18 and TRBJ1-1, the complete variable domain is NAGVMQNPRHLVRRRGQEARLRCSPMKGHSHVYWYRQLPEEGLKFMVYLQKENIIDESGMPKERFSAEFPKEGPSILRIQQVVRGDSAAYFCASSPYSPGPGQGLTFYTEAFFGQGTRLTVV.

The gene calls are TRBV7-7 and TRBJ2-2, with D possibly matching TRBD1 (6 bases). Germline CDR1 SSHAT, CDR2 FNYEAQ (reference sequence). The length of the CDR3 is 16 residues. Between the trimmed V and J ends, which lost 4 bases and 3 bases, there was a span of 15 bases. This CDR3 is CASSSSQGVDTGELFF. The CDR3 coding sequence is TGTGCCAGCAGCTCCTCACAGGGTGTAGACACCGGGGAGCTGTTTTTT.

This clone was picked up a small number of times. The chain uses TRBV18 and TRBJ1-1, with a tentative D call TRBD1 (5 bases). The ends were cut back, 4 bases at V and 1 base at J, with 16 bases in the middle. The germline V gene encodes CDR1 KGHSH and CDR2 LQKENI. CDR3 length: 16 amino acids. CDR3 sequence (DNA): TGTGCCAGCTCACTACTACCGTCGACAGAGAACACTGAAGCTTTCTTT. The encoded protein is CASSLLPSTENTEAFF.